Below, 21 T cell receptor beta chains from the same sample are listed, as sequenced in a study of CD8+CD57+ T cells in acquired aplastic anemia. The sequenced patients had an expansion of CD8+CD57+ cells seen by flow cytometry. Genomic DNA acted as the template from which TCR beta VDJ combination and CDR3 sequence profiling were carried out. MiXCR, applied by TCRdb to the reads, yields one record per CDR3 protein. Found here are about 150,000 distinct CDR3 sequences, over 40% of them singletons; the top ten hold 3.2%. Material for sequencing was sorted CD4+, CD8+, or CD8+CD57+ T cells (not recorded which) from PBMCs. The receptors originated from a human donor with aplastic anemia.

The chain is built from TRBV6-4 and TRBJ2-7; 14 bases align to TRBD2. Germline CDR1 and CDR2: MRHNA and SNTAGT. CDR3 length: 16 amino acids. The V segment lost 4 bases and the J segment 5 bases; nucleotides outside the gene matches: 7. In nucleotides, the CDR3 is TGTGCCAGCAGTGCCGGACTAGCGGGAGGTATCCACGAGCAGTACGTC. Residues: CASSAGLAGGIHEQYV.

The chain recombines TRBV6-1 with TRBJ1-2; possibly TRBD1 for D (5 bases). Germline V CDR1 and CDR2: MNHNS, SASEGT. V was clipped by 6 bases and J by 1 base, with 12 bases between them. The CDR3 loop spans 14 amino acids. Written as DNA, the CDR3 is TGTGCCAGCAGCCGCGACAGCATTAACTATGGCTACACCTTC. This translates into CASSRDSINYGYTF.

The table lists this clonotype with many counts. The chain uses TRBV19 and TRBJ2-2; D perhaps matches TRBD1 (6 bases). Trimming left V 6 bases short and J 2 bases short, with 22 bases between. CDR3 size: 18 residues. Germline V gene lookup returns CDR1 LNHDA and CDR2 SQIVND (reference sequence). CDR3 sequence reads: CASRRLVDTGYNTGELFF. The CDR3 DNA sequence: TGTGCCAGTAGGCGCCTAGTGGACACAGGGTATAACACCGGGGAGCTGTTTTTT.

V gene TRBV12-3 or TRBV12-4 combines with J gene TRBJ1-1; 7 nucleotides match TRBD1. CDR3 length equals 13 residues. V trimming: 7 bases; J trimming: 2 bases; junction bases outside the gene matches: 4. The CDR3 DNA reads TGTGCCAGCATTAGACAGGGAAACACTGAAGCTTTCTTT. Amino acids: CASIRQGNTEAFF.

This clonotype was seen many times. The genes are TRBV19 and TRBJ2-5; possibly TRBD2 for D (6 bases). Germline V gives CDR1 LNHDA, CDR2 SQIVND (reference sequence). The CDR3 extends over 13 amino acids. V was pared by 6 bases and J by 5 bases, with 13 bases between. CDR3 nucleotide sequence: TGTGCCAGTAGCCCGCCCCGGGGGGAGACCCAGTACTTC. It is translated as CASSPPRGETQYF.

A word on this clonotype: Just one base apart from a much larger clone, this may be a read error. The DNA for the CDR3 is TGTACCAGCAGCTTAGGTGACATGAACACTGAAGCTTTCTTT. Translating gives CTSSLGDMNTEAFF. The rearrangement links TRBV7-2 to TRBJ1-1, with D unclear. Trimming took off 1 base at V and 0 bases at J, with 6 bases between the two ends. Per the germline V gene, CDR1 is SGHTA and CDR2 is FQGNSA. This CDR3 contains 14 residues.

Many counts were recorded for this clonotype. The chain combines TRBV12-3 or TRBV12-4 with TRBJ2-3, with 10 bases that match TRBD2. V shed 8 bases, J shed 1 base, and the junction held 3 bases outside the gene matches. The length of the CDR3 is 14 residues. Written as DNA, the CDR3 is TGTGCCAGCGGTCTAGCGGGAGGCACAGATACGCAGTATTTT. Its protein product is CASGLAGGTDTQYF.

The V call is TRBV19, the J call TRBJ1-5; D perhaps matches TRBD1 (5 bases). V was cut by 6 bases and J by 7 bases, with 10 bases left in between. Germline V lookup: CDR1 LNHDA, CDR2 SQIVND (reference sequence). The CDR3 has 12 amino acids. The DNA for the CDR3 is TGTGCCAGTAGGCAGGGAAGCCAGCCCCAGCATTTT. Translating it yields CASRQGSQPQHF.

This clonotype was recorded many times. The CDR3 DNA reads TGTGCCAGCAGCTCCGGACGGCGAGGGGGCTACAATGAGCAGTTCTTC. This sequence encodes CASSSGRRGGYNEQFF. The V and J genes are TRBV7-2 and TRBJ2-1, with D possibly TRBD1 on 6 matching bases. Trimming pared 4 bases from V and 3 bases from J, leaving 16 bases between. CDR3 size: 16 residues. CDR1 is SGHTA and CDR2 is FQGNSA in the germline V gene.

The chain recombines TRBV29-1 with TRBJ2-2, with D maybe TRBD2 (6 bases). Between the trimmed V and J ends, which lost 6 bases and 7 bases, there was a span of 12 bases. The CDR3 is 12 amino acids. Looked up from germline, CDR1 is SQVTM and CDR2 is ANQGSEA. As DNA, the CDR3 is TGCAGCGTATCCGGGACTCGCGGGGAGCTGTTTTTT. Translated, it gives CSVSGTRGELFF.

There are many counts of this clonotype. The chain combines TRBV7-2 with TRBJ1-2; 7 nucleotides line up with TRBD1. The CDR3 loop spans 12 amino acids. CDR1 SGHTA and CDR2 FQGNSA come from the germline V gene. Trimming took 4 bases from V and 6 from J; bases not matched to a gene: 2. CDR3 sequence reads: CASSSGQDGYTF. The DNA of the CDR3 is TGTGCCAGCAGCTCAGGACAGGATGGCTACACCTTC.

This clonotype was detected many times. The CDR3 nucleotides read TGTGCCAGCAGTGACAGGATGGATGGCTACACCTTC. Protein: CASSDRMDGYTF. This sequence joins TRBV6-1 and TRBJ1-2; D remains ambiguous. V shed 3 bases and J shed 6 bases, with 8 bases lying between them. Germline loops: CDR1 MNHNS, CDR2 SASEGT. The CDR3 runs to 12 residues.

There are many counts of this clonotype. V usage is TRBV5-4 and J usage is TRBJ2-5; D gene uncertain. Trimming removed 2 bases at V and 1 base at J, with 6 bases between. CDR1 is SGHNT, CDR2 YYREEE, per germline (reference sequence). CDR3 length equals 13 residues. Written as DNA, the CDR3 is TGTGCCAGCAGCTTTGGCAGCCAAGAGACCCAGTACTTC. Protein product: CASSFGSQETQYF.

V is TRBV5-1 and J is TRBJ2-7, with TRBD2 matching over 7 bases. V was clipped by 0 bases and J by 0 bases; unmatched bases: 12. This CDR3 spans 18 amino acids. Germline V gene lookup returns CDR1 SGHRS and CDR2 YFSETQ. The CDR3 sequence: CASSLAGWASGSSYEQYF. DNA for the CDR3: TGCGCCAGCAGCTTGGCCGGGTGGGCTAGCGGTAGCTCCTACGAGCAGTACTTC.

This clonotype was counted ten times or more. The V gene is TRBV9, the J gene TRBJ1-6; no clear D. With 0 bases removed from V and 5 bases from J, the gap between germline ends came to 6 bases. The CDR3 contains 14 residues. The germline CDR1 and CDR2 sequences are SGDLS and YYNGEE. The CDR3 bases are TGTGCCAGCAGCGTAGGGTCAGATAATTCACCCCTCCACTTT. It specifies CASSVGSDNSPLHF.

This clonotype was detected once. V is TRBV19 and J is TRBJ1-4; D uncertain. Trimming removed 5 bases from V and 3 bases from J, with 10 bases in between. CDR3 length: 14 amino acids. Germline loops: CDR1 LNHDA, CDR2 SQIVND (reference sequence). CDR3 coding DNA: TGTGCCAGTAGTCTCGTAGCGTCTAATGAAAAACTGTTTTTT. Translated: CASSLVASNEKLFF.

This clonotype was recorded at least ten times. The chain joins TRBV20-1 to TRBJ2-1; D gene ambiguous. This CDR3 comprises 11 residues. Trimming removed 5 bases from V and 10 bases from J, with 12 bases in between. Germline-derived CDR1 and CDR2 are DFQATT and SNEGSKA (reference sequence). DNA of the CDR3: TGCAGTGCTTCGACTGGTAGCGAGCAGTTCTTC. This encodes CSASTGSEQFF.

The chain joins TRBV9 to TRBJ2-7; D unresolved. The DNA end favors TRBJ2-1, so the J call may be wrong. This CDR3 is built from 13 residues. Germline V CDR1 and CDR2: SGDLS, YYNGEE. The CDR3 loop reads CASSGQVVDEQFF. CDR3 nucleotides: TGTGCCAGCAGCGGCCAGGTGGTGGATGAGCAGTTCTTC.

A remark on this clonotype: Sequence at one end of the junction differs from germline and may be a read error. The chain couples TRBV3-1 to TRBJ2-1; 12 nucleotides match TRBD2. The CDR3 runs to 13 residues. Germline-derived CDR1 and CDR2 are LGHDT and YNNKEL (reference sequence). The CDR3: CACSHETSGSNFF. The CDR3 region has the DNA TGTGCCTGCAGCCATGAGACTAGCGGGAGTAATTTCTTC.

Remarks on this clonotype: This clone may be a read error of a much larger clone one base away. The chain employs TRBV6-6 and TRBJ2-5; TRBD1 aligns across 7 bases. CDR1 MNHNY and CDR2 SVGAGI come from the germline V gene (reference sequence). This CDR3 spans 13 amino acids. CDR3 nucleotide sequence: TGTGCCAGCAGAGGACAGGTCCAAGAGACCCAGTGCTTC. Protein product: CASRGQVQETQCF.

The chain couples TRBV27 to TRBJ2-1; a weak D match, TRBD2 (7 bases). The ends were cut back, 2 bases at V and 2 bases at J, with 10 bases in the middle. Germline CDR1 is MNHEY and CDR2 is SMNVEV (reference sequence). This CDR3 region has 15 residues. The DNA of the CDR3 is TGTGCCAGCAGTTTAAGCGGGACACCCTACAATGAGCAGTTCTTC. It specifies CASSLSGTPYNEQFF.